This is a list of T cell receptor beta chains from one sample in a study of T-cell reconstitution after alpha-beta-depleted transplantation in children. Each CDR3 protein is one row after TCRdb ran MiXCR on the PCR reads. The sample has about 72,000 distinct CDR3 sequences, around 6.6% seen once. The material sequenced was PBMCs from the stem cell graft donor, taken from the stem cell graft. The receptors were gathered from a human donor who donated a stem cell graft to a child with acute lymphoblastic leukemia. The CDR3 runs from the conserved cysteine through the conserved F or W. Each record gives: D gene, J gene, clone size, V gene, CDR3 DNA, CDR3 protein. A D gene is named only where the DNA matches it firmly. Clone sizes are given selectively: once, few, many, or a class where the clone is expanded.

d_gene: NA; j_gene: TRBJ2-1; abundance: many; v_gene: TRBV29-1; CDR3nt: TGCAGTTCAGGAGTGCTAGGCAATGAGCAGTTCTTC; CDR3aa: CSSGVLGNEQFF
d_gene: TRBD2; j_gene: TRBJ2-1; abundance: many; v_gene: TRBV5-1; CDR3nt: TGCGCCAGCAGCTCGGGACTAGCGGGAGGGTACAATGAGCAGTTCTTC; CDR3aa: CASSSGLAGGYNEQFF
d_gene: NA; j_gene: TRBJ2-5; abundance: many; v_gene: TRBV5-1; CDR3nt: TGCGCAAGCAGCTTAAGTGGGCCCCCTCAAGAGACCCAGTACTTC; CDR3aa: CASSLSGPPQETQYF
d_gene: TRBD1; j_gene: TRBJ2-1; abundance: few; v_gene: TRBV6-2/TRBV6-3; CDR3nt: TGTGCCAGCAGCCCCGGGACAGGGGAGGCCTACAATGAGCAGTTCTTC; CDR3aa: CASSPGTGEAYNEQFF
d_gene: TRBD1; j_gene: TRBJ2-7; abundance: many; v_gene: TRBV10-3; CDR3nt: TGTGCCATCAGCGGACAGGGCGAGGACGAGCAGTACTTC; CDR3aa: CAISGQGEDEQYF
d_gene: NA; j_gene: TRBJ2-7; abundance: many; v_gene: TRBV5-6; CDR3nt: TGTGCCAGCAGCGCCCTTGCCCCGGACACACGTTCCTACGAGCAGTACTTC; CDR3aa: CASSALAPDTRSYEQYF
d_gene: TRBD2; j_gene: TRBJ2-5; abundance: many; v_gene: TRBV9; CDR3nt: TGTGCCAGCAGCTCCCGGGGTAGCGGGGGGTACCAAGAGACCCAGTACTTC; CDR3aa: CASSSRGSGGYQETQYF
d_gene: NA; j_gene: TRBJ2-2; abundance: few; v_gene: TRBV7-3; CDR3nt: TGTGCCAGCAGTCGGCAGGGTTCCGGGGAGCTGTTTTTT; CDR3aa: CASSRQGSGELFF
d_gene: NA; j_gene: TRBJ2-7; abundance: many; v_gene: TRBV27; CDR3nt: TGTGCCAGCAGTTTTTCCGTGCTAGGCCCCTACGAGCAGTACTTC; CDR3aa: CASSFSVLGPYEQYF
d_gene: NA; j_gene: TRBJ1-2; abundance: NA; v_gene: TRBV19; CDR3nt: TGTGCCCGTGCCCTCGTCACTTTAAAGGGCTATGGCTACACCTTC; CDR3aa: CARALVTLKGYGYTF
d_gene: NA; j_gene: TRBJ1-1; abundance: many; v_gene: TRBV5-4; CDR3nt: TGTGCCAGCAGCTTTGGTGCACAGGAAGACACTGAAGCTTTCTTT; CDR3aa: CASSFGAQEDTEAFF
d_gene: NA; j_gene: TRBJ1-1; abundance: NA; v_gene: TRBV6-2/TRBV6-3; CDR3nt: TGTGCCAGCAGTTACTCGGGCAGGTATAACACTGAAGCTTTCTTT; CDR3aa: CASSYSGRYNTEAFF
d_gene: NA; j_gene: TRBJ2-1; abundance: many; v_gene: TRBV4-3; CDR3nt: TGCGCCAGCAGCCAAGAACTAAACTACAATGAGCAGTTCTTC; CDR3aa: CASSQELNYNEQFF
d_gene: NA; j_gene: TRBJ2-2; abundance: NA; v_gene: TRBV13; CDR3nt: TGTGCCAGCAGCTCTAGGTGGAACACCGGGGAGCTGTTTTTT; CDR3aa: CASSSRWNTGELFF
d_gene: TRBD2; j_gene: TRBJ2-7; abundance: many; v_gene: TRBV27; CDR3nt: TGTGCCAGCAGTCAGCGGGGGGGTCCCTACGAGCAGTACTTC; CDR3aa: CASSQRGGPYEQYF
d_gene: TRBD2; j_gene: TRBJ2-1; abundance: NA; v_gene: TRBV7-2; CDR3nt: TGTGCCAGCAGTAAAATAGCGGGGGGGCCCCACAATGAGCAGTTCTTC; CDR3aa: CASSKIAGGPHNEQFF
d_gene: TRBD1; j_gene: TRBJ1-2; abundance: many; v_gene: TRBV5-1; CDR3nt: TGCGCCAGCAGCTCCTGGGACAGGGTCGACTATGGCTACACCTTC; CDR3aa: CASSSWDRVDYGYTF
d_gene: TRBD2; j_gene: TRBJ2-5; abundance: many; v_gene: TRBV15; CDR3nt: TGTGCCACCAGCACGGGGGGGAAAGAGACCCAGTACTTC; CDR3aa: CATSTGGKETQYF